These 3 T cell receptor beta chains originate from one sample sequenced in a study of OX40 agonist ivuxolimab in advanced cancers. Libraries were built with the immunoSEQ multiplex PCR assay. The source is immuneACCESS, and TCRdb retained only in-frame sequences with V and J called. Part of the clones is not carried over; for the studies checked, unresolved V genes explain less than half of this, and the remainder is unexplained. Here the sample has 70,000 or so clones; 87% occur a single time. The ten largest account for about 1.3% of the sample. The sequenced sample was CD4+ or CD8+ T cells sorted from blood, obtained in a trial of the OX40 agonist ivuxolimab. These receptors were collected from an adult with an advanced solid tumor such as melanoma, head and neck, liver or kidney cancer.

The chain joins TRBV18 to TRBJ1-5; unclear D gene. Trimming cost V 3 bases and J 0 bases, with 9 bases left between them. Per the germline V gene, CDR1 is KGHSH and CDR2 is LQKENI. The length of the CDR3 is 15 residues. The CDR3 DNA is TGTGCCAGCTCACCCGACGGTTATAGCAATCAGCCCCAGCATTTT. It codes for CASSPDGYSNQPQHF.

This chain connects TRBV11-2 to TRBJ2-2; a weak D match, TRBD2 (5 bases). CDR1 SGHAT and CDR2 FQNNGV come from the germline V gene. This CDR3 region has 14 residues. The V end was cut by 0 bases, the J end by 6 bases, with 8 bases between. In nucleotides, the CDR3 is TGTGCCAGCAGCTTAGACGGGGTTGCCGGGGAGCTGTTTTTT. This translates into CASSLDGVAGELFF.

CDR3 in DNA: TGCGCCAGCAGCTTGGATGGACAGGGGAATCAGCCCCAGCATTTT. Amino acid sequence: CASSLDGQGNQPQHF. The chain employs TRBV5-1 and TRBJ1-5; 9 positions match TRBD1. The CDR3 covers 15 residues. The trim removed 0 bases at V and 4 bases at J, leaving 2 bases unmatched. The germline V gene encodes CDR1 SGHRS and CDR2 YFSETQ.